This is a list of T cell receptor beta chains from one sample in a study of CD8 T cells in ankylosing spondylitis. TCRdb processed the 5' RACE reads anew with MiXCR; each CDR3 protein has one entry. Among approximately 140,000 distinct CDR3 sequences listed, roughly 7.7% were seen once. Material for sequencing was synovial fluid, either unsorted or a sorted T cell fraction (not recorded which). The source is a male donor with ankylosing spondylitis. Each CDR3 is given with its conserved first and last residue. The order of the fields is V gene, J gene, clone size, D gene, CDR3 protein, CDR3 DNA. D genes are given only for firm matches. Expanded clones are given a class, and other clones once, few, many or no size at all.

TRBV3-1,TRBJ1-1,many,.,CASSPEPDTEAFF,TGTGCCAGCAGCCCAGAGCCAGACACTGAAGCTTTCTTT
TRBV7-2,TRBJ1-1,few,.,CASQGFMNTEAFF,TGTGCCTCCCAGGGGTTTATGAACACTGAAGCTTTCTTT
TRBV11-2,TRBJ2-1,many,.,CASSPRAGSGENNEQFF,TGTGCCAGCAGCCCAAGGGCCGGCAGCGGAGAGAACAATGAGCAGTTCTTC
TRBV7-2,TRBJ1-2,many,.,CASSPGRTNYGYTF,TGTGCCAGCAGCCCCGGTCGCACTAACTATGGCTACACCTTC
TRBV20-1,TRBJ2-4,many,.,CSARGGLASKNIQYF,TGCAGTGCTAGAGGGGGACTGGCGTCCAAAAACATTCAGTACTTC
TRBV20-1,TRBJ2-3,few,TRBD2,CSAREPSGSGIDTQYF,TGCAGTGCTAGAGAGCCTAGCGGGAGTGGGATAGATACGCAGTATTTT
TRBV20-1,TRBJ2-2,.,TRBD1,CSARDPRQGGIGELFF,TGCAGTGCTAGAGACCCCCGACAGGGGGGGATCGGGGAGCTGTTTTTT
TRBV7-2,TRBJ2-1,many,TRBD2,CASTPTSGGVSEQFF,TGTGCCAGCACCCCGACTAGCGGGGGGGTGAGTGAGCAGTTCTTC
TRBV5-5,TRBJ1-5,few,TRBD1,CASSLQGALELNNQPQHF,TGTGCCAGCAGCTTGCAGGGGGCTCTGGAACTGAACAATCAGCCCCAGCATTTT
TRBV18,TRBJ2-2,few,.,CASSPNLASNTGELFF,TGTGCCAGCTCACCCAATCTAGCATCGAACACCGGGGAGCTGTTTTTT
TRBV7-9,TRBJ2-3,.,.,CASSPGHPSSDTQYF,TGTGCCAGCAGCCCGGGACATCCGAGTTCGGATACGCAGTATTTT
TRBV7-2,TRBJ1-6,many,.,CASSLAIRPGEGGSPLHF,TGTGCCAGCAGCTTAGCGATCAGGCCGGGGGAAGGTGGTTCACCCCTCCACTTT
TRBV27,TRBJ2-7,.,.,CASSRLGTGSYEQYF,TGTGCCAGCAGCCGACTAGGAACGGGTTCCTACGAGCAGTACTTC
TRBV20-1,TRBJ2-3,.,TRBD2,CSAVLAGGSTDTQYF,TGCAGTGCGGTTCTAGCGGGGGGGAGCACAGATACGCAGTATTTT
TRBV24-1,TRBJ2-1,many,.,CATSDPPSGDNPTNEQFF,TGTGCCACCAGTGATCCGCCATCAGGGGATAACCCTACCAATGAGCAGTTCTTC
TRBV11-3,TRBJ1-6,many,TRBD1,CASSTDRDSPLHF,TGTGCCAGCAGCACGGACAGGGATTCACCCCTCCACTTT
TRBV4-3,TRBJ2-6,many,.,CASSQDAGGAGANVLTF,TGCGCCAGCAGCCAAGATGCTGGGGGTGCTGGGGCCAACGTCCTGACTTTC
TRBV20-1,TRBJ1-1,few,.,CSARDRRLGGTEAFF,TGCAGTGCTAGAGATAGAAGGTTGGGCGGCACTGAAGCTTTCTTT
TRBV4-2,TRBJ2-5,many,TRBD2,CASSPGLAGGRGETQYF,TGTGCCAGCAGCCCTGGACTAGCGGGAGGGCGAGGGGAGACCCAGTACTTC
TRBV20-1,TRBJ2-7,.,TRBD1,CSARSLTGAYEQYF,TGCAGTGCTCGTTCGCTAACAGGGGCCTACGAGCAGTACTTC
TRBV19,TRBJ2-1,.,TRBD2,CASSSTSGSRYEQFF,TGTGCCAGTAGTTCCACTAGCGGGAGTCGCTATGAGCAGTTCTTC
TRBV18,TRBJ2-5,many,.,CASSPSGDQETQYF,TGTGCCAGCTCACCGTCGGGTGACCAAGAGACCCAGTACTTC
TRBV10-3,TRBJ2-7,many,.,CAISESRTNYEQYF,TGTGCCATCAGTGAGTCGAGGACCAACTACGAGCAGTACTTC
TRBV7-8,TRBJ2-5,.,.,CASSRRTAISLQETQYF,TGTGCCAGCAGCCGAAGAACAGCCATATCGCTGCAAGAGACCCAGTACTTC
TRBV9,TRBJ1-2,many,.,CASIGGANGYTF,TGTGCCAGCATCGGAGGGGCAAATGGCTACACCTTC
TRBV5-1,TRBJ2-5,once,.,CASSFYREKSETQYF,TGCGCCAGCAGCTTTTACAGGGAGAAGTCTGAGACCCAGTACTTC
TRBV27,TRBJ2-1,.,TRBD2,CASSLPGLAFFEQFF,TGTGCCAGCAGTTTACCGGGACTAGCGTTTTTTGAGCAGTTCTTC
TRBV6-2/TRBV6-3,TRBJ2-1,.,.,CDSSGSWDSYNEQFF,TGTGACAGCAGTGGGAGTTGGGACTCCTACAATGAGCAGTTCTTC
TRBV20-1,TRBJ2-2,.,TRBD2,CSAIGLEANTGELFF,TGCAGTGCTATTGGACTAGAAGCGAACACCGGGGAGCTGTTTTTT
TRBV18,TRBJ1-1,.,TRBD1,CASSPLGQGLANTEAFF,TGTGCCAGCTCACCACTGGGACAGGGATTGGCGAACACTGAAGCTTTCTTT
TRBV28,TRBJ1-6,few,.,CASSLGNWSPLHF,TGTGCCAGCAGCCTCGGGAATTGGTCACCCCTCCACTTT
TRBV5-1,TRBJ2-7,few,.,CASSLDATGTEQYF,TGCGCCAGCAGCTTGGATGCCACCGGAACCGAGCAGTACTTC
TRBV20-1,TRBJ1-1,many,.,CSAREAGVNTEAFF,TGCAGTGCTAGAGAGGCAGGTGTGAACACTGAAGCTTTCTTT
TRBV6-1,TRBJ1-1,.,.,CASSRPSGTEAFF,TGTGCCAGCAGCCGACCGTCTGGAACTGAAGCTTTCTTT
TRBV27,TRBJ2-7,many,TRBD2,CASSALAGERVHEQYF,TGTGCCAGCAGTGCTCTAGCGGGAGAACGCGTCCACGAGCAGTACTTC
TRBV20-1,TRBJ1-1,few,.,CSAPDRPHMNTEAFF,TGCAGTGCTCCAGACAGGCCGCATATGAACACTGAAGCTTTCTTT
TRBV7-9,TRBJ2-3,.,TRBD2,CASSGGSGSTDTQYF,TGTGCCAGCAGCGGCGGTAGCGGGAGTACAGATACGCAGTATTTT
TRBV2,TRBJ1-5,few,.,CASSGTAAQPQHF,TGTGCCAGCAGTGGGACCGCTGCCCAGCCCCAGCATTTT
TRBV7-2,TRBJ1-2,.,TRBD1,CASSQRTGYNYGYTF,TGTGCCAGCAGCCAAAGGACAGGGTATAACTATGGCTACACCTTC
TRBV6-5,TRBJ1-2,.,TRBD1,CASSYGQAPYGYTF,TGTGCCAGCAGTTACGGACAGGCCCCCTATGGCTACACCTTC
TRBV7-2,TRBJ1-5,.,TRBD1,CASSLVGTGNQPQHF,TGTGCCAGCAGCTTAGTGGGGACAGGAAATCAGCCCCAGCATTTT
TRBV2,TRBJ2-1,.,.,CASTGDLVKKDEQFF,TGTGCCAGCACAGGGGACTTGGTTAAGAAGGATGAGCAGTTCTTC
TRBV20-1,TRBJ2-5,many,.,CSVHPTGRGETQYF,TGCAGTGTCCACCCGACAGGGCGGGGAGAGACCCAGTACTTC
TRBV6-2/TRBV6-3,TRBJ2-1,many,.,CASTLDGLPSSYNEQFF,TGTGCCAGCACCCTGGATGGACTACCGAGCTCCTACAATGAGCAGTTCTTC